This TCR beta chain emerged from a study of blood T cell repertoires in COVID-19. Study-wide context: Acute and convalescent COVID-19 samples came from the United States, Italy and Spain.

Data came from immunoSEQ multiplex PCR; TCRdb stores just in-frame clones and leaves some out. The sample consists of about 150,000 clones, about 85% of them appearing once. Germline CDR1 is LGHNA and CDR2 is YSLEER. This CDR3 is 15 amino acids long. Trimming shortened V by 0 bases and J by 4 bases, and 12 bases separated the two germline ends. The origin of this receptor is a woman between 70 and 85 years old with COVID-19, enrolled during active disease. The sequenced sample consisted of peripheral blood. V and J are TRBV4-3 and TRBJ1-2; tentative D call: TRBD1 (5 bases). CDR3: CASSQDQGVGYGYTF. For the CDR3, the DNA is TGCGCCAGCAGCCAAGATCAAGGGGTAGGCTATGGCTACACCTTC.